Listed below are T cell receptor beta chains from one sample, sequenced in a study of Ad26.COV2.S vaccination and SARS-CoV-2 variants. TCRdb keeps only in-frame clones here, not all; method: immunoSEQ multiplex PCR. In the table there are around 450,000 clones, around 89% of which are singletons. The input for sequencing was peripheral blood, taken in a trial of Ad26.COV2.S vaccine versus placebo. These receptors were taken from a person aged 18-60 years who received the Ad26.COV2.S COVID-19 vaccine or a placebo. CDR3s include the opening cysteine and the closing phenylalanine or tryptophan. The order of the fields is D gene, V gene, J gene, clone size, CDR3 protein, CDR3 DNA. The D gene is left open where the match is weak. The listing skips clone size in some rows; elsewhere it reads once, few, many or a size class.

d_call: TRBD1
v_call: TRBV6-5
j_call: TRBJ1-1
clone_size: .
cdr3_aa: CASSYLDRVGVEAFF
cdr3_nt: TGTGCCAGCAGTTACCTAGACAGGGTTGGTGTTGAAGCTTTCTTT

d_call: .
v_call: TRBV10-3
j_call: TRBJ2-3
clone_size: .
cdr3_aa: CAISGQLSTDTQYF
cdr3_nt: TGTGCCATCAGTGGACAGCTTAGCACAGATACGCAGTATTTT

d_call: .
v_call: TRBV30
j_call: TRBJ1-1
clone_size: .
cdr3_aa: CAWSAGGTEAFF
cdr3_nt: TGTGCCTGGAGTGCGGGGGGGACTGAAGCTTTCTTT

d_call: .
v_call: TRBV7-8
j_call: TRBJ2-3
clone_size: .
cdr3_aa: CASSQIGTQYF
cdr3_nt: TGTGCCAGCAGCCAAATAGGTACGCAGTATTTT

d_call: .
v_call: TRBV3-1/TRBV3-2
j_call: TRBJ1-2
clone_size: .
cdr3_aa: CASSQDPPGTVGYYGYTF
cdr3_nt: TGTGCCAGCAGCCAAGATCCCCCCGGGACGGTTGGATACTATGGCTACACCTTC

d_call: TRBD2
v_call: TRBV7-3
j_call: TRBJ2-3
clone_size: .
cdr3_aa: CASSLRPLAGEGYTQYF
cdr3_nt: TGTGCCAGCAGCTTACGGCCTCTAGCGGGAGAGGGGTATACGCAGTATTTT

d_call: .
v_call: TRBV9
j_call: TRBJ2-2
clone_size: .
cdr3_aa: CASSVEGAGELFF
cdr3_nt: TGTGCCAGCAGCGTAGAGGGGGCCGGGGAGCTGTTTTTT

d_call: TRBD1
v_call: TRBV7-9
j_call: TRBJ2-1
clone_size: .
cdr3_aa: CASSPRRGHSEQFF
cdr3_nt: TGTGCCAGCAGCCCGCGCAGGGGGCATAGTGAGCAGTTCTTC

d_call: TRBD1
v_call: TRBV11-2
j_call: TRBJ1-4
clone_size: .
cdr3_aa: CASSVGRVNRGWSNEKLFF
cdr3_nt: TGTGCCAGCAGCGTGGGGCGCGTAAACAGGGGATGGTCTAATGAAAAACTGTTTTTT

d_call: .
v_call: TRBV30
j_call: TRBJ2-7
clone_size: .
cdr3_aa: CAWRESGVVVYF
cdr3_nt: TGTGCCTGGAGGGAATCAGGGGTAGTGGTCTACTTC

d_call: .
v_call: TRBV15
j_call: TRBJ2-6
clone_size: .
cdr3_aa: CATSAKWDRVSGANVLTF
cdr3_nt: TGTGCCACCAGCGCGAAGTGGGACCGAGTCTCTGGGGCCAACGTCCTGACTTTC

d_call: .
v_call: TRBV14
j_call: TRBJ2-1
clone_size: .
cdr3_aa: CASSPQAQGKRDNEQFF
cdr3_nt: TGTGCCAGCAGCCCCCAAGCCCAAGGCAAGCGGGACAATGAGCAGTTCTTC

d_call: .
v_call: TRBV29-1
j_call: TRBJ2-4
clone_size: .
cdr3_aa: CSAGDGLAKNIQYF
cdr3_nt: TGCAGCGCTGGGGACGGTTTAGCCAAAAACATTCAGTACTTC

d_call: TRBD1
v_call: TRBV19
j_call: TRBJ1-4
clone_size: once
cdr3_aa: CASSGTGEREKLFF
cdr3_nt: TGTGCCAGTAGTGGGACAGGGGAACGGGAAAAACTGTTTTTT

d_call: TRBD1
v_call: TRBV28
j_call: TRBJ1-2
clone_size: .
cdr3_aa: CASSTGQPRRGYGYTF
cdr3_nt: TGTGCCAGCAGTACGGGACAGCCAAGACGGGGTTATGGCTACACCTTC

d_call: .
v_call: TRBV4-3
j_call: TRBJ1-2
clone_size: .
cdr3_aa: CASSRYREASYGYTF
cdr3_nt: TGCGCCAGCAGCCGTTACAGGGAGGCGAGCTATGGCTACACCTTC

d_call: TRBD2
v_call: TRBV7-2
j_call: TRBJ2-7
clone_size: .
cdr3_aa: CASSSRSGSGGGTYEQYF
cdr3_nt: TGTGCCAGCAGCTCGAGATCAGGGAGTGGCGGGGGGACCTACGAGCAGTACTTC